This entry lists 3 T cell receptor beta chains sequenced from one sample in a study of T cell clonality in common variable immunodeficiency. The data were produced by immunoSEQ multiplex PCR, yet TCRdb's version contains in-frame clones alone and is incomplete. In total the sample includes approximately 52,000 clones, none of them seen once. Sequenced: peripheral blood mononuclear cells. The receptor source for this set is a person aged 18 to 70 in good health.

This clone came up a few times. The CDR3 extends 3 residues past the end of the read, so its final part is completed from the germline J gene. V is TRBV19 and J is TRBJ2-7, with 7 bases fitting TRBD1. CDR1 LNHDA and CDR2 SQIVND come from the germline V gene (reference sequence). Trimming at V came to 0 bases and at J to 2 bases, leaving 7 bases not matched to a gene. The CDR3 is made up of 16 amino acids. The part of the CDR3 DNA that was read is TGTGCCAGTAGTATAGATGGGGCAGGGGGTACCTACGAG. It specifies CASSIDGAGGTYE. The full CDR3 is CASSIDGAGGTYEQYF.

The table lists this clone with a few counts. At one end the junction does not follow the germline gene, possibly because of a read error. The CDR3 is cut off 3 residues early in the read; its end comes from the germline J gene. V gene TRBV18 combines with J gene TRBJ1-5; D ambiguous. From germline, CDR1 is KGHSH and CDR2 LQKENI. The CDR3 has 14 amino acids. CDR3 protein: CASPPRGYNQPQHF. The CDR3 bases that were read are TGTGCCAGCCCACCAAGAGGGTACAATCAGCCC.

This clone was recorded at least ten times. The read is 3 residues too short to cover the CDR3 end, so that end is filled in from the germline J gene. The rearrangement uses TRBV20-1 and TRBJ2-7, with a possible D match to TRBD2 (6 bases). The CDR3 is made up of 13 amino acids. Germline V gives CDR1 DFQATT, CDR2 SNEGSKA (reference sequence). With 5 bases removed from V and 0 bases from J, the gap between germline ends came to 11 bases. The CDR3 sequence: CSAAGGYSYEQYF. The covered CDR3 bases are TGCAGTGCTGCTGGGGGGTACTCCTACGAG.